This T cell receptor beta chain was obtained from a study of blood T cell repertoires in COVID-19. V was shortened by 2 bases and J by 7 bases, with 20 bases between the two germline ends. CDR1 and CDR2 (germline): MNHEY, SVGEGT. CDR3 length equals 16 residues. The assay was immunoSEQ multiplex PCR, and TCRdb's table has in-frame clones only and misses some. This sample carries roughly 18,000 clones, almost 85% of them seen once, and the ten largest clones take roughly two thirds. In this sample, this clone turned up once. The chain recombines TRBV6-2 or TRBV6-3 with TRBJ1-1; D gene ambiguous. The TCR sequence derives from a man older than 75 with acute or convalescent COVID-19. The sequencing input was peripheral blood. CDR3 bases: TGTGCCAGCAGTTACCCCTCCTTGGGGAGTACCGGTGAAGCTTTCTTT. Translated, it gives CASSYPSLGSTGEAFF.